These 24 T cell receptor beta chains originate from one sample sequenced in a study of control samples from healthy donors and cancer patients. Only in-frame clones appear in the TCRdb table, and some are missing; sequencing was by immunoSEQ multiplex PCR. The profile shows 50,000 to 55,000 clones, roughly nine tenths of them singletons. The sample was PBMCs. The receptors derive from a man aged 40-50 years with colorectal cancer.

This clone occurred a few times. The rearrangement uses TRBV2 and TRBJ2-5; 9 bases agree with TRBD2. This CDR3 is built from 15 residues. Looked up from germline, CDR1 is SNHLY and CDR2 is FYNNEI. V was pared by 1 base and J by 5 bases, with 5 bases of the junction left unmatched. This CDR3 is CASSEGLAGQETQYF. CDR3 DNA sequence: TGTGCCAGCAGTGAAGGCCTAGCGGGACAGGAGACCCAGTACTTC.

V is TRBV2 and J is TRBJ2-1, with TRBD2 matching 10 bases. Germline CDR1 SNHLY, CDR2 FYNNEI. This CDR3 has 18 amino acids. Trimming at V came to 1 base and at J to 3 bases, leaving 9 bases not matched to a gene. In nucleotides, the CDR3 is TGTGCCAGCAGTGAAGTTTTTTCTTCTAGCGGGGGCTACAATGAGCAGTTCTTC. As protein: CASSEVFSSSGGYNEQFF.

The chain uses TRBV3-1 (or the pseudogene TRBV3-2) and TRBJ2-3; 10 positions agree with TRBD2. CDR1 and CDR2 from the germline V gene are LGHDT and YNNKEL (reference sequence). The CDR3 runs to 14 residues. The V segment lost 6 bases and the J segment 6 bases; nucleotides outside the gene matches: 6. This CDR3 is CASRSSGGRDTQYF. The CDR3 bases are TGTGCCAGCAGGTCTAGCGGGGGCCGGGATACGCAGTATTTT.

V usage is TRBV11-2 and J usage is TRBJ2-7, with 8 positions matching TRBD2. From germline, CDR1 is SGHAT and CDR2 FQNNGV. The CDR3 has 18 residues. The junction had 21 bases not matched to a gene; V was cut back by 11 bases and J by 0 bases. This CDR3 is CAVPKEGLAGPVSYEQYF. The CDR3 DNA sequence: TGTGCCGTCCCAAAAGAGGGGCTAGCGGGCCCTGTCTCCTACGAGCAGTACTTC.

The chain links TRBV5-6 to TRBJ1-5; D unclear. Looked up from germline, CDR1 is SGHDT and CDR2 is YYEEEE. Trimming took off 2 bases at V and 0 bases at J, with 3 bases between the two ends. CDR3 size: 13 residues. The CDR3 sequence: CASSFYSNQPQHF. Here the CDR3 DNA reads TGTGCCAGCAGCTTTTATAGCAATCAGCCCCAGCATTTT.

The CDR3 DNA reads TGTGCCAGCACCTCGACCGTACAAGAGACCCAGTACTTC. It translates to CASTSTVQETQYF. The chain employs TRBV12-3 or TRBV12-4 and TRBJ2-5; D gene unclear. V was clipped by 7 bases and J by 2 bases, with 11 bases between them. This CDR3 has 13 amino acids.

This clone was detected once. The V and J genes are TRBV4-3 and TRBJ1-6; D unclear. The CDR3 has 15 amino acids. Trimming pared 0 bases from V and 5 bases from J, leaving 8 bases between. The germline V gene encodes CDR1 LGHNA and CDR2 YSLEER. In DNA, the CDR3 is TGCGCCAGCAGCCAAGATGGCCACGATAATTCACCCCTCCACTTT. Protein: CASSQDGHDNSPLHF.

This rearrangement joins TRBV30 to TRBJ2-5; perhaps TRBD1 as D (6 bases). CDR3 length: 16 residues. The ends were cut back, 0 bases at V and 0 bases at J, with 14 bases in the middle. From germline, CDR1 is GTSNPN and CDR2 SVGIG (reference sequence). Written as DNA, the CDR3 is TGTGCCTGGAGTGTAGGGAGTACAGGGTACCAAGAGACCCAGTACTTC. It specifies CAWSVGSTGYQETQYF.

The chain employs TRBV10-3 and TRBJ1-1; TRBD1 aligns across 12 bases. V dropped 4 bases and J dropped 5; count of bases not matched to a gene: 5. The CDR3 runs 15 residues. Germline V gene lookup returns CDR1 ENHRY and CDR2 SYGVKD. The CDR3 nucleotides read TGTGCCATCAGTGGTAGGGACAGGGGGCCGACTGAAGCTTTCTTT. This gives the protein CAISGRDRGPTEAFF.

The chain is built from TRBV30 and TRBJ2-1; TRBD2 is a possible D gene (5 bases). The CDR3 is 14 amino acids. Per the germline V gene, CDR1 is GTSNPN and CDR2 is SVGIG (reference sequence). Trimming took 0 bases from V and 2 from J, leaving 8 bases between them. The CDR3: CAWSVDSPYNEQFF. The CDR3 coding sequence is TGTGCCTGGAGTGTGGACTCCCCCTACAATGAGCAGTTCTTC.

The chain couples TRBV6-5 to TRBJ1-5; D perhaps matches TRBD1 (5 bases). Germline V CDR1 and CDR2: MNHEY, SVGAGI. V dropped 4 bases and J dropped 2 bases, with 9 bases sitting between them. The CDR3 is 14 amino acids. The CDR3 bases are TGTGCCAGCAGTTCCCGACAGCGCAATCAGCCCCAGCATTTT. Its protein is CASSSRQRNQPQHF.

The chain has TRBV11-3 and TRBJ1-4; 8 positions agree with TRBD1. Losses at the gene ends were 1 base for V and 2 bases for J; bases not matched to a gene: 3. This CDR3 comprises 16 residues. Germline-derived CDR1 and CDR2 are SGHNT and YENEEA. DNA for the CDR3: TGTGCCAGCAGCTTAGGACAGGGGAGGACTAATGAAAAACTGTTTTTT. Protein: CASSLGQGRTNEKLFF.

J is TRBJ1-5 and V is TRBV13, with TRBD1 matching 7 bases. CDR1 and CDR2 from the germline V gene are PRHDT and FYEKMQ (reference sequence). After removal of 5 bases from V and 9 bases from J, the junction contained 7 bases not matched to a gene. The CDR3 totals 13 residues. CDR3 loop: CASSLGQLGPQHF. The DNA for the CDR3 is TGTGCCAGCAGCCTGGGACAGTTGGGGCCCCAGCATTTT.

This clone was counted a few times. The V and J genes are TRBV19 and TRBJ2-2; perhaps D is TRBD1 or TRBD2 (6 bases each). This CDR3 spans 17 amino acids. Trimming removed 1 base at V and 3 bases at J, with 15 bases between. Germline V CDR1 and CDR2: LNHDA, SQIVND (reference sequence). In nucleotides, the CDR3 is TGTGCCAGTAGTATAGCTGGGGGCTGGAGGGACACCGGGGAGCTGTTTTTT. Protein sequence: CASSIAGGWRDTGELFF.

CDR3 DNA sequence: TGTGCCTGGAGTGTAGGGGAAGGACAGCCCCAGCATTTT. Amino acid sequence: CAWSVGEGQPQHF. The chain combines TRBV30 with TRBJ1-5; D possibly corresponds to TRBD1 (5 bases). The germline CDR1 and CDR2 sequences are GTSNPN and SVGIG (reference sequence). The CDR3 length is 13 residues. Trimming pared 0 bases from V and 7 bases from J, leaving 10 bases between.

The chain employs TRBV4-1 and TRBJ1-1; TRBD1 aligns across 10 bases. This CDR3 spans 15 amino acids. J was trimmed by 5 bases and V by 0 bases; bases with no gene match: 3. Germline loops: CDR1 MGHRA, CDR2 YSYEKL. The CDR3 region is CASSQEGTGVTEAFF. CDR3 in DNA: TGCGCCAGCAGCCAAGAAGGGACAGGGGTGACTGAAGCTTTCTTT.

A note on this clone: Other DNA variants within this sample encode the same CDR3. The chain joins TRBV30 to TRBJ1-5; D is ambiguous. The germline V gene encodes CDR1 GTSNPN and CDR2 SVGIG (reference sequence). CDR3 length equals 13 residues. Deletions cut 3 bases from V and 0 bases from J, with 6 bases between. CDR3: CAWSRNSNQPQHF. DNA for the CDR3: TGTGCCTGGAGCAGGAATAGCAATCAGCCCCAGCATTTT.

The J gene is TRBJ1-1, the V gene TRBV5-1; no reliable D call. The ends were cut back, 1 base at V and 1 base at J, with 17 bases in the middle. The germline V gene has CDR1 SGHRS and CDR2 YFSETQ. This CDR3 comprises 17 residues. The CDR3 coding sequence is TGCGCCAGCAGCTTGATGCCGCCCTCAAGCTGGAACACTGAAGCTTTCTTT. Its protein is CASSLMPPSSWNTEAFF.

This sequence joins TRBV6-2 or TRBV6-3 and TRBJ2-2, with D possibly TRBD2 on 6 matching bases. The CDR3 loop spans 17 amino acids. The V end lost 2 bases, the J end lost 1 base, and 14 bases lay between the germline ends. Germline V gene lookup returns CDR1 MNHEY and CDR2 SVGEGT. DNA for the CDR3: TGTGCCAGCAGTTACGCCAAGGACTATTTGAACACCGGGGAGCTGTTTTTT. This codes for CASSYAKDYLNTGELFF.

This clone was counted between two and nine times. The rearrangement joins TRBV3-1 (or the pseudogene TRBV3-2) to TRBJ1-5, with D hard to call. Trimming shortened V by 4 bases and J by 4 bases, and 11 bases separated the two germline ends. CDR3 length equals 14 residues. Per the germline V gene, CDR1 is LGHDT and CDR2 is YNNKEL (reference sequence). The CDR3: CASSRQGGNQPQHF. The CDR3 nucleotides read TGTGCCAGCAGCCGACAAGGAGGGAATCAGCCCCAGCATTTT.

The chain has TRBV28 and TRBJ1-1, with D perhaps TRBD1 (5 bases). CDR3 length: 17 residues. V shed 1 base and J shed 0 bases, with 15 bases lying between them. CDR1 MDHEN and CDR2 SYDVKM come from the germline V gene. This CDR3 reads CASSLLGGRAMNTEAFF. CDR3 coding DNA: TGTGCCAGCAGTTTATTGGGGGGGAGAGCGATGAACACTGAAGCTTTCTTT.

There are a few counts of this clone. The chain uses TRBV30 and TRBJ2-1; D call uncertain. This CDR3 is 14 amino acids long. Germline V gene sequence: CDR1 GTSNPN, CDR2 SVGIG (reference sequence). The germline V and J ends were trimmed by 8 bases and 4 bases, with 18 bases remaining between them. The CDR3 sequence is CALFRETHYNEQFF. The CDR3 DNA reads TGTGCCCTCTTTAGAGAGACTCATTACAATGAGCAGTTCTTC.

The chain couples TRBV13 to TRBJ2-3; tentative D call: TRBD1 (8 bases). Germline V gives CDR1 PRHDT, CDR2 FYEKMQ (reference sequence). V gave up 9 bases and J gave up 1 base, with 14 bases separating them. The CDR3 loop spans 14 amino acids. CDR3 loop: CASAGDRRTDTQYF. The CDR3 DNA reads TGTGCCAGTGCGGGGGACAGGCGCACAGATACGCAGTATTTT.

This chain joins TRBV30 and TRBJ1-6; D uncertain. The CDR3 runs 12 residues. V dropped 1 base and J dropped 6 bases, with 4 bases sitting between them. Germline CDR1 and CDR2: GTSNPN and SVGIG (reference sequence). CDR3 nucleotides: TGTGCCTGGAGTGCTCTTAATTCACCCCTCCACTTT. It yields the protein CAWSALNSPLHF.